This TCR beta chain came from a study of control samples from healthy donors and cancer patients. Sequencing was performed with immunoSEQ multiplex PCR; in TCRdb, only in-frame clones are kept and a portion is missing. The sample has 160,000 or so clones; around 90% are singletons. There are 15 residues in the CDR3. The germline V gene encodes CDR1 LGHDT and CDR2 YNNKEL (reference sequence). The V end lost 0 bases, the J end lost 3 bases, and 9 bases lay between the germline ends. The clonotype comes from a woman in her twenties or thirties in good health. The sequencing sample was made of blood. The chain is built from TRBV3-1 (or the pseudogene TRBV3-2) and TRBJ1-3, with D maybe TRBD1 (5 bases). The CDR3 reads CASSQEGTVGNTIYF. CDR3 in DNA: TGTGCCAGCAGCCAAGAGGGGACTGTTGGAAACACCATATATTTT.